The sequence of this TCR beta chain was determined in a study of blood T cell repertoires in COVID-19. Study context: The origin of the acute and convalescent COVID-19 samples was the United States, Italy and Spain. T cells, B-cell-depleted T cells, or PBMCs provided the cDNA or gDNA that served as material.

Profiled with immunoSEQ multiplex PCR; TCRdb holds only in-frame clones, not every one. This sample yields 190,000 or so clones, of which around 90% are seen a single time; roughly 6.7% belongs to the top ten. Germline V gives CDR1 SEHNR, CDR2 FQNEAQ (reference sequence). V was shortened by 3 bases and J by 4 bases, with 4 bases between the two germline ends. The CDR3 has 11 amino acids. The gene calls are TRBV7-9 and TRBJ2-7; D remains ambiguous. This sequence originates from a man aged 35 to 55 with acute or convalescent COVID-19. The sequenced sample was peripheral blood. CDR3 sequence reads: CASSFEYEQYF. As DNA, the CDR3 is TGTGCCAGCAGCTTTGAGTACGAGCAGTACTTC.